This T cell receptor (beta chain) derives from a study of cytomegalovirus exposure and HLA in healthy donors. The PCR used 60 Vbeta and 13 Jbeta primers. This table comes from immunoSEQ multiplex PCR, and its TCRdb copy is limited to in-frame clones, with some not included. The repertoire consists of roughly 200,000 clones, with 65% to 85% occurring once and the leading ten covering approximately 2.6%. This CDR3 spans 16 amino acids. The ends were cut back, 8 bases at V and 0 bases at J, with 17 bases in the middle. The germline gives CDR1 ENHRY, CDR2 SYGVKD. The material sequenced was PBMCs. J is TRBJ1-3 and V is TRBV10-3, with D tentatively TRBD1 (6 bases). The sequence came from a female donor in good health and CMV-seronegative. The CDR3 reads CAIRPFEQGSGNTIYF. CDR3 DNA: TGTGCCATCCGACCGTTCGAACAGGGCTCTGGAAACACCATATATTTT.